The 9 T cell receptor beta chains below were found in one sample sequenced in a study of blood T cell repertoires in COVID-19. Sequencing used immunoSEQ multiplex PCR; TCRdb keeps in-frame clones, though not all of them. The table has about 170,000 clones, around 88% seen once. The sample consisted of PBMCs or T cells enriched from blood (not recorded which). These receptors were taken from a woman aged 50 to 60 in a cohort exposed to, infected with or recovered from COVID-19 (not recorded which).

The rearrangement links TRBV6-6 to TRBJ1-1, with 11 bases identical to TRBD1. CDR1 MNHNY and CDR2 SVGAGI come from the germline V gene (reference sequence). The CDR3 sequence is 14 residues long. The V and J ends lost 0 bases and 6 bases, in that order; junction bases with no gene match: 0. Here the CDR3 DNA reads TGTGCCAGCAGTTACTCGGACAGGGGGCCTGAAGCTTTCTTT. This codes for CASSYSDRGPEAFF.

This sequence joins TRBV15 and TRBJ1-5; no reliable D call. The CDR3 extends over 12 amino acids. CDR1 is LNHNV and CDR2 is YYDKDF in the germline V gene (reference sequence). V dropped 3 bases and J dropped 7 bases, with 7 bases sitting between them. CDR3 coding DNA: TGTGCCACCAGCAGCCCGGGGCAGCCCCAGCATTTT. This codes for CATSSPGQPQHF.

The chain recombines TRBV7-6 with TRBJ2-3; D uncertain. The CDR3 covers 12 residues. V gave up 2 bases and J gave up 4 bases, with 4 bases separating them. The germline V gene encodes CDR1 SGHVS and CDR2 FNYEAQ. Here the CDR3 DNA reads TGTGCCAGCAGCTTACTCGCAGATACGCAGTATTTT. Protein: CASSLLADTQYF.

The gene calls are TRBV7-3 and TRBJ1-2; TRBD1 is a possible D gene (6 bases). The V and J ends lost 1 base and 3 bases respectively, with 12 bases between them. Per the germline V gene, CDR1 is SGHTA and CDR2 is FQGTGA. This CDR3 has 15 amino acids. CDR3 sequence reads: CASSLIPGVDYGYTF. For the CDR3, the DNA is TGTGCCAGCAGCTTAATCCCAGGGGTTGACTATGGCTACACCTTC.

J is TRBJ2-1 and V is TRBV25-1, with 8 bases matching TRBD2. V trimming: 4 bases; J trimming: 4 bases; junction bases outside the gene matches: 9. The CDR3 is 16 amino acids. Germline V gene lookup returns CDR1 MGHDK and CDR2 SYGVNS. The CDR3 nucleotides are TGTGCCAGCAGTGTCCTTTGGGCGGGGGGATACAATGAGCAGTTCTTC. Its translation is CASSVLWAGGYNEQFF.

The chain couples TRBV9 to TRBJ1-2, with D hard to call. The germline gives CDR1 SGDLS, CDR2 YYNGEE. The CDR3 totals 15 residues. The ends were cut back, 1 base at V and 4 bases at J, with 14 bases in the middle. CDR3 sequence (DNA): TGTGCCAGCAGCGTATCACCGACTACACCCTATGGCTACACCTTC. Protein: CASSVSPTTPYGYTF.

A few counts support this clone. The genes are TRBV29-1 and TRBJ1-3, with 7 bases lining up with TRBD1. Per germline, CDR1 SQVTM and CDR2 ANQGSEA. This CDR3 comprises 14 residues. Losses at the gene ends were 6 bases for V and 0 bases for J; bases not matched to a gene: 5. The CDR3 loop reads CSVRTGDSGNTIYF. CDR3 coding DNA: TGCAGCGTACGAACAGGGGACTCTGGAAACACCATATATTTT.

The V call is TRBV24-1, the J call TRBJ2-1, with 7 bases aligning to TRBD1. Trimming removed 4 bases from V and 0 bases from J; junction bases left unmatched: 5. CDR3 size: 16 residues. The germline CDR1 and CDR2 sequences are KGHDR and SFDVKD. CDR3 bases: TGTGCCACCAGTGACCACCGGGACAGCTCCTACAATGAGCAGTTCTTC. Translated, it gives CATSDHRDSSYNEQFF.

The CDR3: CASSYSPTSLDTQYF. CDR3 bases: TGTGCCAGCAGTTACTCGCCGACTAGCTTAGATACGCAGTATTTT. This chain uses TRBV6-2 or TRBV6-3 with TRBJ2-3; 7 positions agree with TRBD2. The CDR3 consists of 15 residues. With 0 bases clipped from V and 5 bases from J, the junction kept 5 bases outside the gene matches. Germline V gene lookup returns CDR1 MNHEY and CDR2 SVGEGT.